This T cell receptor beta chain is from a study of blood T cell repertoires in COVID-19. Background on the study: Sites in the United States, Italy and Spain provided acute and convalescent COVID-19 samples. T cells, B-cell-depleted T cells, or PBMCs provided the cDNA or gDNA that served as material.

Authors' data handling: Nucleated cell number was recorded as an estimate derived from reference gene primer amplification. The method was immunoSEQ multiplex PCR; TCRdb's version includes in-frame clones alone and lacks a portion of them. That table furnishes V, J and clone size, whereas the DNA furnished D and trimming. The table has more than 65,000 clones, 75% to 90% seen once. The specimen was peripheral blood. This TCR was recovered from a human donor in a cohort sampled during active COVID-19.

In nucleotides, the CDR3 is TGTGCCAGCAGCCAAGTAGGGGGACAAATCACCGGGGAGCTGTTTTTT. Translated: CASSQVGGQITGELFF. The rearrangement uses TRBV3-1 (or the pseudogene TRBV3-2) and TRBJ2-2; D is possibly TRBD1 (6 bases). The CDR3 is 16 residues long. Germline V CDR1 and CDR2: LGHDT, YNNKEL (reference sequence). V shed 1 base and J shed 4 bases, with 13 bases lying between them.